This T cell receptor (beta chain) was captured by sequencing in a study of T cell changes during pregnancy in multiple sclerosis. Data came from immunoSEQ multiplex PCR; TCRdb stores just in-frame clones and leaves some out. The sample lists about 50,000 clones, roughly 94% occurring once. The CDR3 contains 12 residues. With V trimmed by 6 bases and J by 2 bases, 2 bases remained unmatched. The V gene's germline CDR1 is SQVTM and CDR2 ANQGSEA. The genes are TRBV29-1 and TRBJ2-3, with 7 bases fitting TRBD1. The clonotype originates from a female donor with multiple sclerosis, enrolled in a pregnancy study. Sequenced here: CD4+ T cells from peripheral blood mononuclear cells, sampled in the third trimester of pregnancy. The DNA for the CDR3 is TGCAGCGTAGGACAGGACACAGATACGCAGTATTTT. It translates to CSVGQDTDTQYF.